Following are 10 T cell receptor beta chains from one sample sequenced in a study of OX40 agonist ivuxolimab in advanced cancers. Data came from immunoSEQ multiplex PCR; TCRdb stores just in-frame clones and leaves some out. This sample has some 80,000 clones, with roughly 80% found just once. Sequences were derived from CD4+ or CD8+ T cells sorted from blood, sampled in a trial of the OX40 agonist ivuxolimab. The receptor set was obtained from an adult with an advanced solid tumor such as melanoma, head and neck, liver or kidney cancer.

The J gene is TRBJ2-5, the V gene TRBV4-1; TRBD1 is a possible D gene (5 bases). The CDR3 sequence is 16 residues long. The ends were cut back, 6 bases at V and 2 bases at J, with 19 bases in the middle. Germline V gene data show CDR1 as MGHRA and CDR2 as YSYEKL. This chain's CDR3 is CASSQTFRRGQETQYF. The DNA of the CDR3 is TGCGCCAGCAGTCAAACATTCCGAAGGGGACAAGAGACCCAGTACTTC.

The V call is TRBV5-1, the J call TRBJ2-2; 11 positions match TRBD2. The germline CDR1 and CDR2 sequences are SGHRS and YFSETQ. This CDR3 contains 14 residues. J lost 3 bases, V lost 5 bases, and 0 bases had no gene match. For the CDR3, the DNA is TGCGCCAGCAGGACTAGCGGGGACACCGGGGAGCTGTTTTTT. Its translation: CASRTSGDTGELFF.

The chain couples TRBV7-9 to TRBJ2-1; 9 nucleotides align to TRBD1. The junction had 4 bases not matched to a gene; V was cut back by 5 bases and J by 11 bases. Per the germline V gene, CDR1 is SEHNR and CDR2 is FQNEAQ (reference sequence). CDR3 size: 12 residues. The CDR3 DNA sequence: TGTGCCAGCAGCAAGACAGGGGGTAAGCAGTTCTTC. Amino acids: CASSKTGGKQFF.

The chain combines TRBV11-2 with TRBJ2-3, with 7 bases fitting TRBD2. The V gene end was trimmed by 0 bases and the J gene end by 1 base; junction bases not matched to a gene: 1. This CDR3 is built from 15 residues. Germline lookup yields CDR1 SGHAT and CDR2 FQNNGV. CDR3 nucleotides: TGTGCCAGCAGCTTAGATCGGGGGGGCACAGATACGCAGTATTTT. Its translation: CASSLDRGGTDTQYF.

This chain joins TRBV7-8 and TRBJ1-5; D gene uncertain. The germline V gene encodes CDR1 SGHVS and CDR2 FQNEAQ. Trimming removed 5 bases at V and 2 bases at J, with 13 bases between. The CDR3 sequence is 15 residues long. The CDR3 sequence is CASSPLQLGNQPQHF. In DNA form, the CDR3 reads TGTGCCAGCAGCCCTCTCCAATTAGGCAATCAGCCCCAGCATTTT.

In the case of this clone: At the DNA level, this CDR3 is encoded by other sequences in the same sample as well. The genes are TRBV6-6 and TRBJ2-7; 10 positions agree with TRBD2. CDR1 is MNHNY, CDR2 SVGAGI, per germline (reference sequence). Trimming cost V 6 bases and J 2 bases; bases outside gene matches: 7. The CDR3 is made up of 15 amino acids. CDR3: CASSPGLAVTYEQYF. DNA for the CDR3: TGTGCCAGCAGCCCCGGACTAGCGGTTACCTACGAGCAGTACTTC.

The genes are TRBV7-9 and TRBJ2-6; unclear D gene. The V end was cut by 2 bases, the J end by 0 bases, with 5 bases between. CDR3 length: 15 amino acids. The germline gives CDR1 SEHNR, CDR2 FQNEAQ (reference sequence). In DNA form, the CDR3 reads TGTGCCAGCAGCTTACCCCTCTCTGGGGCCAACGTCCTGACTTTC. The encoded protein is CASSLPLSGANVLTF.

The chain is built from TRBV6-5 and TRBJ2-1, with a possible D match to TRBD2 (6 bases). CDR3 length: 14 residues. V lost 6 bases, J lost 6 bases, and 15 bases lay in between. CDR1 and CDR2 (germline): MNHEY, SVGAGI. CDR3 sequence reads: CASSLTGTRNEQFF. DNA of the CDR3: TGTGCCAGCAGCCTTACCGGGACTCGCAATGAGCAGTTCTTC.

The rearrangement links TRBV6-1 to TRBJ2-2; D not resolved. The CDR3 length is 11 residues. Looked up from germline, CDR1 is MNHNS and CDR2 is SASEGT. V gave up 7 bases and J gave up 2 bases, with 2 bases separating them. The CDR3 DNA reads as TGTGCCAGCACAAACACCGGGGAGCTGTTTTTT. Amino acids: CASTNTGELFF.

This clone has just one count. The chain employs TRBV19 and TRBJ2-6; either TRBD1 or TRBD2 may fit D (5 bases each). The CDR3 is made up of 16 amino acids. From germline, CDR1 is LNHDA and CDR2 SQIVND (reference sequence). Between the trimmed V and J ends, which lost 3 bases and 4 bases, there was a span of 13 bases. The CDR3 spells CASSILGVDGANVLTF. CDR3 in DNA: TGTGCCAGTAGTATCCTGGGGGTTGACGGGGCCAACGTCCTGACTTTC.